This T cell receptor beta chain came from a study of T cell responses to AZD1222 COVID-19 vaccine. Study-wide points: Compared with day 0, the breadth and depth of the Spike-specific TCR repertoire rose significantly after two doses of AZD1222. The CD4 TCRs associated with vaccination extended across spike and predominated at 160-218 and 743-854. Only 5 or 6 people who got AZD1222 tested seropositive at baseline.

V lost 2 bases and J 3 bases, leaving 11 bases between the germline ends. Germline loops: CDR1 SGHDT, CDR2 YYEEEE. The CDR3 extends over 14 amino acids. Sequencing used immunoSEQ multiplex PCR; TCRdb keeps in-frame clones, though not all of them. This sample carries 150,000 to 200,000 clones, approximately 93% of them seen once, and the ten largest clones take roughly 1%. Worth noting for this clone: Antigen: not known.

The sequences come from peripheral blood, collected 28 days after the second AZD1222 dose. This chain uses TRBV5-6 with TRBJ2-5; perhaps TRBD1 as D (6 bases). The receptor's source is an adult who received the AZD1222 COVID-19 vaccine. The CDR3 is CASSFGTQEETQYF. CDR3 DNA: TGTGCCAGCAGCTTCGGGACACAAGAAGAGACCCAGTACTTC.